These 3 T cell receptor beta chains originate from one sample sequenced in a study of identical twins. Each CDR3 protein gets one entry after TCRdb re-called the 5' RACE reads with MiXCR. The sample holds 250,000 or so distinct CDR3 sequences, approximately 11% seen once. These data were also reused for a study on yellow fever vaccine responses in identical twins.

The sample taken for sequencing was memory (CD45RO+) T cells sorted from blood. The receptors shown here come from a woman between 18 and 30 years old in good health.

V gene TRBV4-2 combines with J gene TRBJ2-7; TRBD2 aligns across 16 bases. The V gene's germline CDR1 is LGHNA and CDR2 YNFKEQ. After removal of 2 bases from V and 3 bases from J, the junction contained 7 bases not matched to a gene. CDR3 length equals 18 residues. The CDR3 reads CASSQNTGTSGRVYEQYF. The DNA for the CDR3 is TGTGCCAGCAGCCAAAATACCGGGACTAGCGGGAGGGTCTACGAGCAGTACTTC.

CDR3 in amino acids: CASSRQQGAVRDSYNEQFF. CDR3 in DNA: TGTGCCAGCAGTAGGCAACAGGGTGCTGTCCGGGACTCCTACAATGAGCAGTTCTTC. The chain links TRBV12-3 or TRBV12-4 to TRBJ2-1; possibly TRBD1 for D (6 bases). The CDR3 is 19 amino acids. V lost 5 bases and J 0 bases, leaving 23 bases between the germline ends.

The CDR3 loop is CASSLSLLAETQYF. In DNA form, the CDR3 reads TGTGCCAGCAGCCTCAGTTTATTGGCAGAGACCCAGTACTTC. The rearrangement uses TRBV6-1 and TRBJ2-5; D uncertain. Germline assignment: CDR1 MNHNS and CDR2 SASEGT. This CDR3 has 14 residues. Trimming took off 6 bases at V and 4 bases at J, with 15 bases between the two ends.